These T cell receptor beta chains were read from a single sample in a study of control samples from healthy donors and cancer patients. Sequencing was performed with immunoSEQ multiplex PCR; in TCRdb, only in-frame clones are kept and a portion is missing. The repertoire has 130,000 or so clones, roughly 90% of them found once; the top ten carry roughly 2.1%. Sequencing was done on a sample of blood. These TCRs come from a woman between 45 and 65 years old in good health. CDR3s include the opening cysteine and the closing phenylalanine or tryptophan. D genes are given only for firm matches.

>TRBJ2-2|-|TRBV6-1
CASSEYFRVDTGELFF
>TRBJ1-4|TRBD1|TRBV5-5
CASSPRQGATNEKLFF
>TRBJ1-1|-|TRBV28
CASRGRKFAQNTEAFF
>TRBJ2-1|-|TRBV27
CAGDQGSGPKNEQFF
>TRBJ2-7|-|TRBV28
CASSFAGVSYEQYF
>TRBJ2-1|TRBD2|TRBV5-4
CASSFGTRNDNEQFF
>TRBJ1-4|-|TRBV18
CASSPLTGFNEKLFF
>TRBJ1-5|-|TRBV6-5
CASSRGRGANQPQHF
>TRBJ2-7|-|TRBV5-4
CASSLGQGPSFLYEQYF
>TRBJ2-1|-|TRBV19
CASKVRDLSYNEQFF
>TRBJ2-7|TRBD1|TRBV13
CASSHRGSTYEQYF
>TRBJ1-5|-|TRBV15
CATSRELVQTRVNQPQHF
>TRBJ2-1|TRBD2|TRBV27
CASSLSGGRIYNEQFF
>TRBJ2-2|TRBD2|TRBV9
CASSVGSGAGVVGELFF
>TRBJ1-3|-|TRBV12-5
CASDRGRAGNTIYF
>TRBJ2-1|-|TRBV5-1
CASSLDEISRVFDEQFF
>TRBJ1-2|-|TRBV5-4
CASSLGAGSQGSGYTF
>TRBJ1-2|-|TRBV19
CASSLGPHTTLDYGYTF
>TRBJ2-1|TRBD1|TRBV12-5
CASGYGQGNEQFF
>TRBJ1-6|-|TRBV27
CASSLGPQGPLHF
>TRBJ1-1|-|TRBV19
CASSPPSWNTEAFF
>TRBJ1-5|-|TRBV7-6
CASSSDLNQPQHF
>TRBJ2-3|-|TRBV5-1
CASSGMGTDTQYF
>TRBJ1-2|-|TRBV27
CASSLADGRGGYTF
>TRBJ2-2|-|TRBV7-8
CATFLFREKGTGELFF
>TRBJ2-7|-|TRBV29-1
CSVPDEGYEQYF
>TRBJ1-1|-|TRBV9
CASSVAVNTEAFF
>TRBJ2-5|-|TRBV5-1
CASKQTGETQYF
>TRBJ2-2|-|TRBV29-1
CSVVGGNTGELFF
>TRBJ1-5|-|TRBV11-2
CASSFGGSNQPQHF
>TRBJ2-7|TRBD2|TRBV3-1/TRBV3-2
CASRPSGGREAHYEQYF
>TRBJ1-5|-|TRBV5-1
CASSLAHRSDISNQPQHF
>TRBJ1-5|-|TRBV28
CASRGKYHSNQPQHF
>TRBJ1-1|-|TRBV29-1
CSVGGYGAETEAFF
>TRBJ1-6|TRBD1|TRBV3-1/TRBV3-2
CASSQEGETGVWIFPFYNSPLHF